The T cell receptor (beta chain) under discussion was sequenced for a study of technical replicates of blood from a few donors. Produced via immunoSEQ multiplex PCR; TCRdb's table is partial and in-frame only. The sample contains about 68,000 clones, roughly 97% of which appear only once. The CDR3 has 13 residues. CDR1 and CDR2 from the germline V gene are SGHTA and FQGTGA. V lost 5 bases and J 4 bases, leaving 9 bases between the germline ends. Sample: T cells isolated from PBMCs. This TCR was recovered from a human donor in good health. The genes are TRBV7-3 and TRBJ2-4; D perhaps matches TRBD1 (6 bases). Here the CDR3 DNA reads TGTGCCAGCAGCGAAGGACAGAAAAACATTCAGTACTTC. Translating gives CASSEGQKNIQYF.